Below are 29 T cell receptor beta chains sequenced from a single sample in a study of blood T cell repertoires in COVID-19 (dated by TCRdb to between 2020 and 2021). Receptor libraries were prepared by the immunoSEQ multiplex PCR assay. The immuneACCESS repertoire file appears here via TCRdb, limited to in-frame rearrangements. These files lack a portion of the clones; in checked studies, under half of the deficit traces to unresolved V genes, and the cause of the others is not known. The sample includes some 190,000 clones, with more than 65% observed a single time. 17% of the sample is held by the ten biggest clonotypes. The sequenced sample was PBMCs or T cells enriched from blood (not recorded which). These receptors were taken from a woman aged 45-59 years with acute COVID-19.

This clone was seen only once. V gene TRBV5-1 combines with J gene TRBJ1-6; the match to TRBD1 covers 9 bases. This CDR3 comprises 14 residues. J was trimmed by 10 bases and V by 4 bases; bases with no gene match: 6. Germline lookup yields CDR1 SGHRS and CDR2 YFSETQ. The CDR3 sequence is CASSKGQGFSPLHF. For the CDR3, the DNA is TGCGCCAGCAGCAAGGGACAGGGATTCTCACCCCTCCACTTT.

The CDR3 bases are TGTGCCAGCAGCCCCCGCCCCGGTGAAAAACTGTTTTTT. This codes for CASSPRPGEKLFF. The chain links TRBV9 to TRBJ1-4; D unclear. Germline loops: CDR1 SGDLS, CDR2 YYNGEE. The CDR3 has 13 amino acids. V was cut by 4 bases and J by 7 bases, with 11 bases left in between. The complete variable domain, with remaining parts taken from reference TRBV9 and TRBJ1-4, reads DSGVTQTPKHLITATGQRVTLRCSPRSGDLSVYWYQQSLDQGLQFLIQYYNGEERAKGNILERFSAQQFPDLHSELNLSSLELGDSALYFCASSPRPGEKLFFGSGTQLSVL.

As regards this clone: Germline and junction disagree at one end, which may indicate a read error. The rearrangement uses TRBV5-6 and TRBJ1-2; 9 bases agree with TRBD1. The germline V gene has CDR1 SGHDT and CDR2 YYEEEE. This CDR3 has 12 amino acids. The CDR3: CASRLDRGGYTF. The CDR3 DNA sequence: TGTGCCAGCAGATTGGACAGGGGTGGCTACACCTTC. Together with reference TRBV5-6 and TRBJ1-2, the CDR3 gives the full variable domain: DAGVTQSPTHLIKTRGQQVTLRCSPKSGHDTVSWYQQALGQGPQFIFQYYEEEERQRGNFPDRFSGHQFPNYSSELNVNALLLGDSALYLCASRLDRGGYTFGSGTRLTVV.

CDR3 coding DNA: TGTGCCAGTAGTCCCTTTGGACAGGCAGATAATTCACCCCTCCACTTT. Its translation is CASSPFGQADNSPLHF. This chain uses TRBV19 with TRBJ1-6, with 7 bases that match TRBD1. Losses at the gene ends were 5 bases for V and 5 bases for J; bases not matched to a gene: 9. Germline V gene data show CDR1 as LNHDA and CDR2 as SQIVND (reference sequence). The CDR3 extends over 16 amino acids.

CDR3 bases: TGTGCCAGCAGCCCACGACAGACCCCGAACACTGAAGCTTTCTTT. Translated: CASSPRQTPNTEAFF. The rearrangement links TRBV7-2 to TRBJ1-1, with a weak D call TRBD1 (5 bases). The V gene lost 5 bases and the J gene lost 1 base, with 14 bases spanning the gap. The CDR3 covers 15 residues. CDR1 is SGHTA, CDR2 FQGNSA, per germline.

The table lists this clone with a few counts. V is TRBV5-1 and J is TRBJ2-2, with D perhaps matching TRBD2 (7 bases). Germline V gene lookup returns CDR1 SGHRS and CDR2 YFSETQ. The CDR3 spans 15 residues. With 5 bases removed from V and 4 bases from J, the gap between germline ends came to 15 bases. CDR3 bases: TGCGCCAGCAGAAGGCGGGGGCCGGCCACCGGGGAGCTGTTTTTT. Encoded protein: CASRRRGPATGELFF.

CDR3 loop: CAIVSVHEQYV. CDR3 DNA: TGTGCCATCGTTTCGGTCCACGAGCAGTACGTC. The V call is TRBV10-3, the J call TRBJ2-7; no definite D call. The ends were cut back, 8 bases at V and 5 bases at J, with 10 bases in the middle. The germline V gene encodes CDR1 ENHRY and CDR2 SYGVKD. CDR3 length: 11 residues.

V usage is TRBV11-2 and J usage is TRBJ2-1; TRBD2 agrees at 9 bases. The V and J ends lost 3 bases and 0 bases, in that order; junction bases with no gene match: 3. CDR1 SGHAT and CDR2 FQNNGV come from the germline V gene. This CDR3 has 16 amino acids. The CDR3: CASSFAGGSSYNEQFF. The CDR3 bases are TGTGCCAGCAGCTTCGCGGGGGGGAGCTCCTACAATGAGCAGTTCTTC. Combining the CDR3 with reference TRBV11-2 and TRBJ2-1 gives the whole variable domain EAGVAQSPRYKIIEKRQSVAFWCNPISGHATLYWYQQILGQGPKLLIQFQNNGVVDDSQLPKDRFSAERLKGVDSTLKIQPAKLEDSAVYLCASSFAGGSSYNEQFFGPGTRLTVL.

In its sample, this clone was seen a few times. V gene TRBV7-6 combines with J gene TRBJ1-5; 8 bases agree with TRBD1. The V and J ends lost 2 bases and 12 bases, in that order; junction bases with no gene match: 6. CDR1 and CDR2 from the germline V gene are SGHVS and FNYEAQ. The CDR3 has 13 amino acids. The CDR3 DNA sequence: TGTGCCAGCAGCTTATATGAAGGACAGGGCCAGCATTTT. Translating it yields CASSLYEGQGQHF.

In this sample, this clone turned up a few times. The rearrangement links TRBV6-1 to TRBJ1-5, with no clear D. Germline V gene data show CDR1 as MNHNS and CDR2 as SASEGT. CDR3 length equals 13 residues. Trimming removed 1 base from V and 7 bases from J, with 8 bases in between. The CDR3 sequence is CASSEGHGQPQHF. The CDR3 DNA reads as TGTGCCAGCAGTGAAGGGCACGGGCAGCCCCAGCATTTT.

The chain has TRBV7-8 and TRBJ2-5; 11 bases agree with TRBD2. The V gene end was trimmed by 4 bases and the J gene end by 5 bases; junction bases not matched to a gene: 3. The CDR3 loop spans 14 amino acids. Looked up from germline, CDR1 is SGHVS and CDR2 is FQNEAQ. The CDR3 here is CASSSLAGEETQYF. The CDR3 region has the DNA TGTGCCAGCAGCTCACTAGCGGGGGAGGAGACCCAGTACTTC.

The chain links TRBV18 to TRBJ2-4; 7 nucleotides line up with TRBD1. Looked up from germline, CDR1 is KGHSH and CDR2 is LQKENI. V was clipped by 6 bases and J by 1 base; unmatched bases: 12. The CDR3 extends over 17 amino acids. The CDR3: CASSRSGQVMAKNIQYF. CDR3 coding DNA: TGTGCCAGCTCCCGATCAGGACAGGTGATGGCCAAAAACATTCAGTACTTC.

With respect to this clone: The same CDR3 can be traced to other DNA sequences in this sample. The chain employs TRBV5-8 and TRBJ2-3, with D hard to call. Trimming stripped 1 base from V and 1 base from J, with 7 bases between. CDR1 and CDR2 (germline): SGHTS, YDEGEE. The CDR3 length is 14 residues. The CDR3 spells CASSLSRGTDTQYF. The CDR3 region has the DNA TGTGCCAGCAGCTTGTCACGGGGCACAGATACGCAGTATTTT.

The chain carries TRBV5-4 and TRBJ2-3; D remains unclear. Germline CDR1 SGHNT, CDR2 YYREEE (reference sequence). The germline V and J ends were trimmed by 4 bases and 0 bases, with 12 bases remaining between them. The CDR3 runs 15 residues. The CDR3 region is CASSKPGASTDTQYF. Written as DNA, the CDR3 is TGTGCCAGCAGCAAGCCTGGTGCTAGCACAGATACGCAGTATTTT.

As for this clone: The sample carries other DNA sequences with the same CDR3. The rearrangement joins TRBV19 to TRBJ1-1; no reliable D call. Germline V CDR1 and CDR2: LNHDA, SQIVND (reference sequence). The CDR3 consists of 13 residues. Trimming stripped 5 bases from V and 0 bases from J, with 7 bases between. CDR3 loop: CASSPQMNTEAFF. Written as DNA, the CDR3 is TGTGCCAGTAGTCCCCAGATGAACACTGAAGCTTTCTTT.

A few counts support this clone. This chain links TRBV5-1 with TRBJ1-1; TRBD1 matches at 7 bases. CDR1 and CDR2 (germline): SGHRS, YFSETQ. The CDR3 sequence is 15 residues long. J gave up 1 base and V 4 bases, and 7 bases lay outside the gene matches. As DNA, the CDR3 is TGCGCCAGCAGCAAAGACAGGGCAGGGAACACTGAAGCTTTCTTT. Its translation: CASSKDRAGNTEAFF.

The chain links TRBV27 to TRBJ1-2; no reliable D call. V was clipped by 4 bases and J by 4 bases, with 13 bases between them. Germline assignment: CDR1 MNHEY and CDR2 SMNVEV (reference sequence). The CDR3 spans 14 residues. The CDR3 region is CASSSVAGSYGYTF. The CDR3 region has the DNA TGTGCCAGCAGTTCCGTCGCGGGAAGCTATGGCTACACCTTC.

This chain joins TRBV5-1 and TRBJ2-1, with TRBD2 matching 12 bases. Germline V gene sequence: CDR1 SGHRS, CDR2 YFSETQ. The CDR3 covers 15 residues. V dropped 4 bases and J dropped 6; count of bases not matched to a gene: 5. DNA of the CDR3: TGCGCCAGCAGCCTCCTAGCGGGGGGGCTCAATGAGCAGTTCTTC. Translated: CASSLLAGGLNEQFF.

V gene TRBV18 combines with J gene TRBJ1-2; D gene unclear. The CDR3 is made up of 15 amino acids. V was cut by 0 bases and J by 0 bases, with 8 bases left in between. Germline V gives CDR1 KGHSH, CDR2 LQKENI. CDR3 DNA: TGTGCCAGCTCACCACCGAGCTCTACTAACTATGGCTACACCTTC. The encoded protein is CASSPPSSTNYGYTF. The whole variable domain, remainder taken from reference TRBV18 and TRBJ1-2, is NAGVMQNPRHLVRRRGQEARLRCSPMKGHSHVYWYRQLPEEGLKFMVYLQKENIIDESGMPKERFSAEFPKEGPSILRIQQVVRGDSAAYFCASSPPSSTNYGYTFGSGTRLTVV.

This clone was seen a handful of times. This sequence joins TRBV18 and TRBJ1-5; possibly TRBD1 for D (5 bases). From germline, CDR1 is KGHSH and CDR2 LQKENI. The V end lost 1 base, the J end lost 1 base, and 11 bases lay between the germline ends. The CDR3 extends over 16 amino acids. The CDR3 nucleotides read TGTGCCAGCTCACCACTGGGGGGAGGGAGCAATCAGCCCCAGCATTTT. Amino acids: CASSPLGGGSNQPQHF.

CDR3 DNA: TGTGCCAGCAGTACCAGTAATCAGCCCCAGCATTTT. It is translated as CASSTSNQPQHF. V gene TRBV6-6 combines with J gene TRBJ1-5; D is uncertain. V lost 5 bases, J lost 4 bases, and 6 bases lay in between. Germline CDR1 MNHNY, CDR2 SVGAGI (reference sequence). CDR3 length equals 12 residues.

The gene calls are TRBV7-9 and TRBJ1-2, with TRBD1 matching over 7 bases. V trimming: 7 bases; J trimming: 5 bases; junction bases outside the gene matches: 10. CDR3 length: 14 amino acids. Germline V gene sequence: CDR1 SEHNR, CDR2 FQNEAQ (reference sequence). CDR3 protein: CASTDAGQMYGYTF. CDR3 DNA: TGTGCCAGCACGGATGCGGGACAGATGTATGGCTACACCTTC.

The rearrangement uses TRBV7-8 and TRBJ1-1; D is possibly TRBD1 (5 bases). Per the germline V gene, CDR1 is SGHVS and CDR2 is FQNEAQ. CDR3 length: 17 amino acids. V was trimmed by 4 bases and J by 0 bases, leaving 18 bases between them. CDR3 coding DNA: TGTGCCAGCAGCTCCCGAGCAGGGCCCCTTATGAACACTGAAGCTTTCTTT. It specifies CASSSRAGPLMNTEAFF.

This chain uses TRBV3-1 (or the pseudogene TRBV3-2) with TRBJ1-2; 11 positions match TRBD1. The CDR3 length is 17 residues. Germline-derived CDR1 and CDR2 are LGHDT and YNNKEL (reference sequence). V dropped 0 bases and J dropped 5; count of bases not matched to a gene: 8. The CDR3: CASSQDQADRGLYGYTF. The DNA for the CDR3 is TGTGCCAGCAGCCAAGATCAGGCGGACAGGGGGCTGTATGGCTACACCTTC.

The chain is built from TRBV29-1 and TRBJ1-1; maybe TRBD1 (5 bases). Looked up from germline, CDR1 is SQVTM and CDR2 is ANQGSEA. The CDR3 has 14 amino acids. The V gene lost 0 bases and the J gene lost 10 bases, with 18 bases spanning the gap. CDR3 in amino acids: CSVEDLQASVGAFF. In DNA form, the CDR3 reads TGCAGCGTTGAAGATCTACAGGCATCGGTAGGAGCTTTCTTT.

The chain has TRBV24-1 and TRBJ2-7, with TRBD2 identical over 9 bases. The CDR3 loop spans 13 amino acids. V shed 7 bases, J shed 4 bases, and the junction held 4 bases outside the gene matches. CDR1 is KGHDR and CDR2 is SFDVKD in the germline V gene. CDR3 loop: CATRGGGAYEQYV. Here the CDR3 DNA reads TGTGCCACCAGGGGCGGGGGGGCTTACGAGCAGTACGTC.

The chain uses TRBV28 and TRBJ1-2; 7 nucleotides line up with TRBD1. V lost 5 bases to trimming and J lost 2 bases; unmatched junction nucleotides: 2. This CDR3 has 13 amino acids. Germline V gives CDR1 MDHEN, CDR2 SYDVKM. The CDR3 reads CASSQQGNYGYTF. The DNA for the CDR3 is TGTGCCAGCAGTCAACAGGGGAACTATGGCTACACCTTC.

V usage is TRBV5-5 and J usage is TRBJ1-1, with 7 bases identical to TRBD1. This CDR3 has 13 residues. Germline V lookup: CDR1 SGHKS, CDR2 YYEKEE (reference sequence). Unmatched junction bases numbered 6, after V lost 4 bases and J lost 6 bases. CDR3 bases: TGTGCCAGCAGCCCTGGGACAGTCGCTGAAGCTTTCTTT. Protein: CASSPGTVAEAFF. The complete variable domain, with remaining parts taken from reference TRBV5-5 and TRBJ1-1, reads DAGVTQSPTHLIKTRGQQVTLRCSPISGHKSVSWYQQVLGQGPQFIFQYYEKEERGRGNFPDRFSARQFPNYSSELNVNALLLGDSALYLCASSPGTVAEAFFGQGTRLTVV.

This clone was seen a few times. The chain couples TRBV6-2 or TRBV6-3 to TRBJ1-1; 8 bases match TRBD1. The CDR3 has 17 amino acids. V shed 4 bases and J 1 base; nucleotides not matched to a gene: 11. CDR1 MNHEY and CDR2 SVGEGT come from the germline V gene. CDR3 in amino acids: CASSFRRQGTTNTEAFF. Written as DNA, the CDR3 is TGTGCCAGCAGTTTCAGACGACAGGGGACCACGAACACTGAAGCTTTCTTT.